This TCR beta chain stems from a study of technical replicates of blood from a handful of donors (dated by TCRdb to 2017 to 2019). On this clone: Its antigen is not yet known. No qualities accompany the bases; no much larger clone lies one base away.

For CDR1 and CDR2, the germline V gene lists SGHNT and YENEEA. Deletion took 5 bases off V and 1 base off J, with a span of 2 bases between the germline ends. Its CDR3 holds 11 amino acids, cysteine through phenylalanine. Solely the CDR3 DNA is kept, with 33 bases framed from the first base. Library prep was done by the immunoSEQ multiplex PCR assay. The source is immuneACCESS, and TCRdb retained only in-frame sequences with V and J called. Part of the clones is not carried over; for the studies checked, unresolved V genes explain less than half of this, and the remainder is unexplained. This sample gives over 75,000 clones in total; approximately 97% of them show up just once. Together, the top ten hold about 0.29% of the sample.

This chain joins TRBV11-3 to TRBJ1-1, with no confident D gene call. This receptor was identified in a human donor in good health. Sample: T cells isolated from PBMCs. The CDR3 protein is CASSRNTEAFF. Here is the DNA: TGTGCCAGCAGCCGGAACACTGAAGCTTTCTTT.